Listed below are T cell receptor beta chains from one sample, sequenced in a study of response to subunit inactivated influenza vaccine. One entry per CDR3 protein, called by TCRdb with MiXCR from the RT-PCR reads. The sample includes about 830,000 distinct CDR3 sequences, roughly 18% of them seen just once. The sequences come from PBMCs from blood, collected less than 6 days after vaccination. Source of these receptors: a man aged 50 to 59 who received an inactivated influenza vaccine. The CDR3 runs from the conserved cysteine through the conserved F or W. D genes are given only for firm matches. Some rows mark clone size as missing; the rest say once, few, many or name a class of expanded clone.

abundance	v_gene	j_gene	d_gene	CDR3nt	CDR3aa
-	TRBV7-3	TRBJ2-7	-	TGTGCCAGCAGCTTAAGTCCCACCTTACCCTACGAGCAGTACTTC	CASSLSPTLPYEQYF
-	TRBV5-5	TRBJ1-5	-	TGTGCCAGCAGCTTCGGTCCCAGAGACAATCAGCCCCAGCATTTT	CASSFGPRDNQPQHF
-	TRBV20-1	TRBJ2-3	-	TGCAGTGCTCAAACAAAGGACAGTCCTAGCACAGATACGCAGTATTTT	CSAQTKDSPSTDTQYF
few	TRBV28	TRBJ2-7	TRBD1	TGTGCCAGCAGTTGGGGACAGATCAACGAGCAGTACTTC	CASSWGQINEQYF
-	TRBV20-1	TRBJ2-3	-	TGCAGTGCTAGAGATCTACGAGGGCGAATCCTTACAGATACGCAGTATTTT	CSARDLRGRILTDTQYF
few	TRBV7-2	TRBJ1-1	-	TGTGCCAGCAGCCCGACTTGGGGCGGGACACCCACTGAAGCTTTCTTT	CASSPTWGGTPTEAFF
-	TRBV6-1	TRBJ1-5	-	TGTGCCAGCAAAAGGGTGAGCAATCAGCCCCAGCATTTT	CASKRVSNQPQHF
few	TRBV20-1	TRBJ2-7	-	TGCAGTGCTAGCCCACCGGGCCCTTTGTTCGAGCAGTACTTC	CSASPPGPLFEQYF
few	TRBV9	TRBJ2-2	-	TGTGCCAGCAGTGTCGGGAGGAACACCGGGGAGCTGTTTTTT	CASSVGRNTGELFF
few	TRBV20-1	TRBJ2-1	-	TGCAGTGCTAGAGATCAGGGGGGGGCCTTTGAGCAGTTCTTC	CSARDQGGAFEQFF
-	TRBV28	TRBJ2-1	-	TGTGCCAGCTCCCTACCGGGGACGACTGAGCAGTTCTTC	CASSLPGTTEQFF
few	TRBV20-1	TRBJ2-5	TRBD2	TGCAGTGCTAGAGGACTAGCGGGGGGGGGACAAGAGACCCAGTACTTC	CSARGLAGGGQETQYF
-	TRBV12-3/TRBV12-4	TRBJ1-2	-	TGTGCCAGCAGTACAGGGAAGACGTATGGCTACACCTTC	CASSTGKTYGYTF